This TCR beta chain was sequenced for a study of identifying expanded T cells in peripheral blood. Whole-study results and caveats: Clone count variance between roughly 2-week samples rose with total template count. Technical replicates showed approximately 1.2 changed clones; approximately two weeks 15 to 20; four weeks 19.

Healthy donors had no documented immune events, such as infections, while sampled. As for this clone: Its target is unknown.

From germline, CDR1 is MNHNS and CDR2 SASEGT. V gave up 11 bases and J gave up 8 bases, with 18 bases separating them. CDR3 length equals 13 residues. Method: immunoSEQ multiplex PCR; TCRdb's copy keeps in-frame clones and lacks some. The data show 90,000 to 100,000 clones, 88% seen once. This TCR was recovered from a person aged 18-70 years in good health. Material: blood. This chain uses TRBV6-1 with TRBJ1-4; D is unclear. This CDR3 is CAVASGQGEKLFF. The DNA for the CDR3 is TGTGCCGTCGCGTCGGGCCAAGGAGAAAAACTGTTTTTT.